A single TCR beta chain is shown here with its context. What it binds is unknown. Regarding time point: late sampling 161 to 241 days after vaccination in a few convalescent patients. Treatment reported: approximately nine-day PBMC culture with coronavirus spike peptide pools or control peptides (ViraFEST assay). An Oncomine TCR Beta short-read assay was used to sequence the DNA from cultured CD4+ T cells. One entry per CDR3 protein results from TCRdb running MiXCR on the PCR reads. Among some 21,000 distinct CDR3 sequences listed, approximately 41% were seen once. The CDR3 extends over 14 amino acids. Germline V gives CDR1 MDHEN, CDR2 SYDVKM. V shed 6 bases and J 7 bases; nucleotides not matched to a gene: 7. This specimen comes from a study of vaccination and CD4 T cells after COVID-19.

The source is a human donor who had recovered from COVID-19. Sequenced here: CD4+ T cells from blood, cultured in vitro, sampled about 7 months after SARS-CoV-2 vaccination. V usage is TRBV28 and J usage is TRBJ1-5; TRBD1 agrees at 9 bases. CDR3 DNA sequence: TGTGCCAGCAGCGATGACAGGGGGGGCCAGCCCCAGCATTTT. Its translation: CASSDDRGGQPQHF. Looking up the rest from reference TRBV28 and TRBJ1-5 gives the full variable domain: DVKVTQSSRYLVKRTGEKVFLECVQDMDHENMFWYRQDPGLGLRLIYFSYDVKMKEKGDIPEGYSVSREKKERFSLILESASTNQTSMYLCASSDDRGGQPQHFGDGTRLSIL.